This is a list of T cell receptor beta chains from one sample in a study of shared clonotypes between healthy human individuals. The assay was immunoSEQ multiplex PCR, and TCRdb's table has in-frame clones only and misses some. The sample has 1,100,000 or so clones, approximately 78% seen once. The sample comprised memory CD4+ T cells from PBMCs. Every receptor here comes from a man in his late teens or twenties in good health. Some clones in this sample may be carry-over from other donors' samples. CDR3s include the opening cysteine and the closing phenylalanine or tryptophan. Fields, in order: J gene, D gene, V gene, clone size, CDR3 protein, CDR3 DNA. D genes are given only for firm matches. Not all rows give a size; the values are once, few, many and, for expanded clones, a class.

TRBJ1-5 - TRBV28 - CATRQNNQPQHF TGTGCCACCCGACAGAACAATCAGCCCCAGCATTTT
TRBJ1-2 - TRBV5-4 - CASSLDRVNNGYTF TGTGCCAGCAGCTTGGACAGGGTAAATAACGGCTACACCTTC
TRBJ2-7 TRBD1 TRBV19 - CASSGQGTAEQYF TGTGCCAGTAGTGGACAGGGTACGGCCGAGCAGTACTTC
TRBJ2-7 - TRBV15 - CATSRVRSEQYF TGTGCCACCAGCAGAGTAAGGAGCGAGCAGTACTTC
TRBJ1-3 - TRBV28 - CASRKVGNTIYF TGTGCCAGCAGAAAGGTGGGAAACACCATATATTTT
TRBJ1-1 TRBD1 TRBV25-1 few CASSGQGALNTEAFF TGTGCCAGCTCGGGACAGGGGGCCCTGAACACTGAAGCTTTCTTT
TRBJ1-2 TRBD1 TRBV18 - CASSQVDREVGYTF TGTGCCAGCTCCCAAGTGGACAGGGAGGTTGGCTACACCTTC
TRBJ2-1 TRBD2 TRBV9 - CASSVAGLAVAVEQFF TGTGCCAGCAGCGTAGCCGGCCTAGCGGTCGCAGTTGAGCAGTTCTTC
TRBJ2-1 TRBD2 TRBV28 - CASSLLGTSDNNEQFF TGTGCCAGCAGTTTACTTGGGACTAGCGACAACAATGAGCAGTTCTTC
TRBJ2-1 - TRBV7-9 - CASSFLVPGYYNEQFF TGTGCCAGCAGCTTTTTGGTTCCGGGTTACTACAATGAGCAGTTCTTC
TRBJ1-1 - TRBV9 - CASSAADHSMNTEAFF TGTGCCAGCAGCGCTGCTGATCACAGCATGAACACTGAAGCTTTCTTT
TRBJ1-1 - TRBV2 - CASSGLTGGGNTEAFF TGTGCCAGCAGCGGATTGACAGGCGGAGGGAACACTGAAGCTTTCTTT
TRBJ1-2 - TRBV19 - CASEQTNYGYTF TGTGCCAGCGAACAGACTAACTATGGCTACACCTTC